These 3 T cell receptor beta chains were sequenced from one sample in a study of T-cell reconstitution after alpha-beta-depleted transplantation in children. A library of TCRbeta sequences, prepared with unique molecular identifiers, was generated. From the PCR reads, TCRdb called clonotypes with MiXCR, one entry per CDR3 protein. Found here are some 200,000 distinct CDR3 sequences, approximately 10% of them singletons; the top ten hold around 6%. Sequences were derived from PBMCs from the stem cell graft donor, sampled from the stem cell graft. The receptors come from a human donor who donated a stem cell graft to a child with acute lymphoblastic leukemia.

This clonotype was counted between two and nine times. The gene calls are TRBV5-1 and TRBJ2-7, with unresolved D. In germline, CDR1 is SGHRS, CDR2 YFSETQ. Trimming left V 0 bases short and J 1 base short, with 8 bases between. The CDR3 consists of 14 residues. For the CDR3, the DNA is TGCGCCAGCAGCTTGGGGGATGAATCCTACGAGCAGTACTTC. As protein: CASSLGDESYEQYF.

This clonotype has at least ten counts. The chain joins TRBV3-1 to TRBJ1-2, with D unclear. There are 14 residues in the CDR3. From germline, CDR1 is LGHDT and CDR2 YNNKEL (reference sequence). Trimming removed 3 bases at V and 5 bases at J, with 13 bases between. The CDR3 region has the DNA TGTGCCAGCAGCCATTGGGCGGGCATTTATGGCTACACCTTC. It translates to CASSHWAGIYGYTF.

This clonotype was seen repeatedly, ten times or more. This chain connects TRBV29-1 to TRBJ2-1, with D maybe TRBD1 (6 bases). The CDR3 length is 15 residues. V was cut by 3 bases and J by 4 bases, with 16 bases left in between. Germline V lookup: CDR1 SQVTM, CDR2 ANQGSEA. The CDR3 nucleotides read TGCAGCGTTGAGTTAAGCAGGGGCAAGTACAATGAGCAGTTCTTC. It translates to CSVELSRGKYNEQFF.